This TCR beta chain appears in the sequencing data of a study of CD8 T cells in Susac syndrome (dated by TCRdb to about 2019). About the study as a whole: The study used repertoire sequencing to test whether antigen drove CD8+ T cell activation and differentiation in Susac syndrome. CD8+ T cell repertoire clonality was compared between 12 healthy donors, approximately 14 Susac syndrome patients and 15 multiple sclerosis patients. The full study reports these points: The TCR sequencing and HLA analysis was acknowledged to have included a relatively small number of individuals.

A word on this clonotype: Its binding antigen is unknown. No qualities accompany the bases; no much larger clone lies one base away.

RNA was extracted with the RNeasy kit and roughly 0.45 to 1 ug was reverse transcribed using random hexamers. The immunoSEQ multiplex PCR assay, covering 54 Vbeta and 13 Jbeta segments, was used to amplify TCR beta CDR3 regions. PCR amplification bias was corrected using a synthetic template baseline for primer optimization and computational correction. The study's own analysis went as follows. Reads were assigned to V, D and J genes according to IMGT and analyzed in immunoSEQ Analyzer, with only productive sequences retained. Clonality was calculated as one minus the Shannon entropy normalized by log2 of the number of productive unique sequences. For each patient and control, public and private clones were evaluated within the 100 most prevalent clones. Clones were defined as Susac-specific if absent from the healthy and MS cohorts, from 1052 published viral clones and from other ImmuneACCESS disease sequences. TCRdb itself trimmed the public reads at Q25 with fastp, ran MiXCR and retained productive beta chains. Rows with one shared CDR3 protein collapse into an entry with the most common genes and DNA. The V and J calls come from TCRdb's annotation, not from the publication. This sample holds about 120,000 distinct CDR3 sequences; less than 95% were observed only once. The top ten constitute about 0.12% of the sample.

CDR1 is given as SNHLY and CDR2 as FYNNEI, both from the germline V gene. Spanning cysteine to phenylalanine, the CDR3 consists of 17 amino acids. The entry retains the CDR3 DNA only, 51 bases that are in frame from base 1. Trimming at the junction amounts to 4 bases on V and 5 bases on J, and the germline ends lie 23 bases apart. High-throughput TCR beta sequencing profiled peripheral blood CD8+ and CD4+ T cells from healthy donors, Susac syndrome patients and multiple sclerosis patients. The healthy donors served as controls matched for age and sex. Bulk CD8+ and CD4+ T cells were purified magnetically by negative isolation, whereas CD8+ TEMRA cells were enriched by FACS. Blood was collected in EDTA tubes and processed within 24 hours, with PBMCs isolated through density gradient centrifugation. PBMCs intended for TCR sequencing were cryopreserved in liquid nitrogen and thawed later in a water bath at 37 degrees C. A purity of at least 90% was achieved for sorted or isolated CD4+, CD8+ and CD8+ TEMRA cells.

The chain links TRBV2 with TRBJ2-5; the D segment could be TRBD2, given 6 matching bases. The receptor was derived from a human donor in good health. Material for sequencing was CD8+ T cells from PBMCs. The DNA sequence is given as TGTGCCAGCAGTGTGAACTTGGCAGGGAGGAGCGGGGAGACCCAGTACTTC. This encodes CASSVNLAGRSGETQYF.